Each of the 21 T cell receptor beta chains below was sequenced from the same sample in a study of CD8+ T cells in alopecia areata. RNA extraction and reverse transcription yielded cDNA as sequencing template. Assay: immunoSEQ multiplex PCR; the TCRdb copy retains only in-frame clones and omits some. The table records over 150,000 clones, 60% of them present only once. The treatment denotes: oral pan-JAK inhibitor, 5-10 mg twice daily. The sequences come from CD4+ T cells sorted from blood, collected at week 24, from a patient treated with tofacitinib. These receptors all come from a human donor with alopecia areata.

The V call is TRBV15, the J call TRBJ2-7; 7 bases align to TRBD2. V lost 5 bases and J lost 5; bases outside the gene matches: 6. This CDR3 contains 13 residues. Germline values: CDR1 LNHNV, CDR2 YYDKDF (reference sequence). The CDR3 DNA is TGTGCCACCAGCCGCCTGGGAGGGGACGAGCAGTACTTC. Protein: CATSRLGGDEQYF.

The chain has TRBV4-1 and TRBJ1-6, with 7 bases lining up with TRBD1. This CDR3 is 15 amino acids long. V was pared by 0 bases and J by 6 bases, with 2 bases of the junction left unmatched. Per germline, CDR1 MGHRA and CDR2 YSYEKL. Written as DNA, the CDR3 is TGCGCCAGCAGCCAAGAAGGGACAGTTAATTCACCCCTCCACTTT. It codes for CASSQEGTVNSPLHF.

This clone is a singleton in its sample. This sequence joins TRBV6-1 and TRBJ1-5; D ambiguous. V was cut by 2 bases and J by 9 bases, with 11 bases left in between. The CDR3 consists of 13 residues. In germline, CDR1 is MNHNS, CDR2 SASEGT. The CDR3 sequence is CASSESAYRPQHF. The CDR3 DNA is TGTGCCAGCAGTGAATCAGCCTATCGGCCCCAGCATTTT.

With regard to this clone: Other DNA sequences in this specimen translate into the identical CDR3. The chain carries TRBV29-1 and TRBJ2-3, with D unclear. The CDR3 is 12 residues long. Trimming took off 6 bases at V and 4 bases at J, with 11 bases between the two ends. Germline CDR1 is SQVTM and CDR2 is ANQGSEA. In DNA, the CDR3 is TGCAGCGTCAAACCCGGGCCAGATACGCAGTATTTT. Translating it yields CSVKPGPDTQYF.

With regard to this clone: Other DNA sequences in the same sample also yield this CDR3. The chain links TRBV30 to TRBJ1-3; D is unresolved. The V gene's germline CDR1 is GTSNPN and CDR2 SVGIG (reference sequence). The CDR3 loop spans 13 amino acids. The germline V and J ends were trimmed by 0 bases and 4 bases, with 7 bases remaining between them. The CDR3 DNA sequence: TGTGCCTGGAGTGTACTTTCCGGAAACACCATATATTTT. Its protein is CAWSVLSGNTIYF.

Note on this clone: This CDR3 is also generated by other DNA sequences in the sample. This chain connects TRBV29-1 to TRBJ1-1, with unresolved D. The CDR3 spans 13 residues. The V gene lost 4 bases and the J gene lost 0 bases, with 9 bases spanning the gap. From germline, CDR1 is SQVTM and CDR2 ANQGSEA. The CDR3 DNA reads as TGCAGCGTTGTTAGGCCTCTGAACACTGAAGCTTTCTTT. Translating it yields CSVVRPLNTEAFF. The whole variable domain, filled in from reference TRBV29-1 and TRBJ1-1, reads SAVISQKPSRDICQRGTSLTIQCQVDSQVTMMFWYRQQPGQSLTLIATANQGSEATYESGFVIDKFPISRPNLTFSTLTVSNMSPEDSSIYLCSVVRPLNTEAFFGQGTRLTVV.

The genes are TRBV5-1 and TRBJ1-2, with 7 bases matching TRBD1. The germline V gene has CDR1 SGHRS and CDR2 YFSETQ. The CDR3 runs to 15 residues. V lost 4 bases to trimming and J lost 6 bases; unmatched junction nucleotides: 12. The CDR3 region has the DNA TGCGCCAGCAGCGTAACCGCACAGGGGTCGGATGGCTACACCTTC. It translates to CASSVTAQGSDGYTF. Drawing the rest from reference TRBV5-1 and TRBJ1-2, the complete variable domain is KAGVTQTPRYLIKTRGQQVTLSCSPISGHRSVSWYQQTPGQGLQFLFEYFSETQRNKGNFPGRFSGRQFSNSRSEMNVSTLELGDSALYLCASSVTAQGSDGYTFGSGTRLTVV.

The chain uses TRBV29-1 and TRBJ1-1; no firm D call. This CDR3 is 13 amino acids long. Germline CDR1 reads SQVTM; CDR2 reads ANQGSEA. The ends were cut back, 2 bases at V and 1 base at J, with 8 bases in the middle. The DNA of the CDR3 is TGCAGCGTTGAAAAAAGTAGGAACACTGAAGCTTTCTTT. The encoded protein is CSVEKSRNTEAFF.

The chain is built from TRBV9 and TRBJ2-7; D unclear. Germline V gene data show CDR1 as SGDLS and CDR2 as YYNGEE. The CDR3 extends over 13 amino acids. V dropped 0 bases and J dropped 1 base, with 5 bases sitting between them. CDR3 DNA sequence: TGTGCCAGCAGCGTAGGCGGATCCTACGAGCAGTACTTC. Translating gives CASSVGGSYEQYF.

The chain couples TRBV7-9 to TRBJ2-7, with unresolved D. Germline CDR1 is SEHNR and CDR2 is FQNEAQ (reference sequence). The CDR3 runs to 14 residues. Deletions cut 3 bases from V and 4 bases from J, with 13 bases between. The CDR3 is CASSLAGPMYEQYF. The CDR3 DNA reads as TGTGCCAGCAGCTTGGCCGGGCCCATGTACGAGCAGTACTTC.

This clone has a handful of counts. This chain uses TRBV29-1 with TRBJ2-5, with D possibly TRBD1 on 6 matching bases. Trimming took off 5 bases at V and 4 bases at J, with 17 bases between the two ends. The CDR3 sequence is 14 residues long. Germline values: CDR1 SQVTM, CDR2 ANQGSEA. CDR3 nucleotides: TGCAGCGTTCTCGCCAAACAGGGTGGAGAGACCCAGTACTTC. As protein: CSVLAKQGGETQYF.

V and J are TRBV7-3 and TRBJ1-1, with D unresolved. CDR1 is SGHTA, CDR2 FQGTGA, per germline. Deletions cut 4 bases from V and 0 bases from J, with 6 bases between. CDR3 length equals 13 residues. The CDR3, as DNA: TGTGCCAGCAGCTCGACCGTGAACACTGAAGCTTTCTTT. Encoded protein: CASSSTVNTEAFF.

The J gene is TRBJ2-7, the V gene TRBV6-5, with unresolved D. The V end lost 4 bases, the J end lost 2 bases, and 6 bases lay between the germline ends. CDR1 MNHEY and CDR2 SVGAGI come from the germline V gene. The CDR3 consists of 12 residues. The CDR3 nucleotides read TGTGCCAGCAGTTCCGTACCCTACGAGCAGTACTTC. It specifies CASSSVPYEQYF.

The V and J genes are TRBV10-3 and TRBJ1-1; 8 positions match TRBD1. Germline V gene sequence: CDR1 ENHRY, CDR2 SYGVKD. The CDR3 length is 16 residues. V lost 3 bases to trimming and J lost 1 base; unmatched junction nucleotides: 7. The CDR3 protein is CAISEQLGTGNTEAFF. The CDR3 DNA follows: TGTGCCATCAGTGAACAACTGGGGACAGGGAACACTGAAGCTTTCTTT.

On this clone itself: Germline and junction disagree at one end, which may indicate a read error. The V and J genes are TRBV7-7 and TRBJ2-2; D is unclear. The CDR3 extends over 13 amino acids. Germline V gene data show CDR1 as SSHAT and CDR2 as FNYEAQ (reference sequence). The chain's CDR3 is CASSLGATGELFF. In DNA form, the CDR3 reads TGTGCTAGCAGCTTAGGAGCCACCGGGGAGCTGTTTTTT.

The rearrangement uses TRBV30 and TRBJ1-6; the D is unclear. V was shortened by 0 bases and J by 9 bases, with 12 bases between the two germline ends. The germline V gene has CDR1 GTSNPN and CDR2 SVGIG (reference sequence). There are 14 residues in the CDR3. CDR3 bases: TGTGCCTGGAGTGTTCAGCTTAAGGTTTCACCCCTCCACTTT. Translating gives CAWSVQLKVSPLHF.

This chain connects TRBV30 to TRBJ1-5, with 10 bases aligning to TRBD1. V was clipped by 1 base and J by 5 bases; unmatched bases: 2. CDR3 length equals 14 residues. Germline V gene lookup returns CDR1 GTSNPN and CDR2 SVGIG (reference sequence). DNA for the CDR3: TGTGCCTGGAGTGCGACAGGGGGCGATCAGCCCCAGCATTTT. Translated: CAWSATGGDQPQHF.

This chain links TRBV15 with TRBJ1-4, with unresolved D. This CDR3 region has 11 residues. Germline CDR1 reads LNHNV; CDR2 reads YYDKDF (reference sequence). Trimming stripped 1 base from V and 7 bases from J, with 1 base between. The CDR3 DNA is TGTGCCACCAGCAGAGGTGAAAAACTGTTTTTT. Translated, it gives CATSRGEKLFF.

This sequence joins TRBV30 and TRBJ2-3; 12 nucleotides align to TRBD2. Trimming cost V 5 bases and J 2 bases; bases outside gene matches: 2. CDR3 length equals 14 residues. Germline loops: CDR1 GTSNPN, CDR2 SVGIG (reference sequence). The CDR3 here is CAWGLAGNTDTQYF. The CDR3 DNA reads TGTGCCTGGGGACTAGCGGGGAACACAGATACGCAGTATTTT.

This clone was detected only a few times. The V gene is TRBV14, the J gene TRBJ2-7; 8 bases are a match to TRBD2. This CDR3 has 17 amino acids. The germline CDR1 and CDR2 sequences are SGHDN and FVKESK. J gave up 1 base and V 0 bases, and 8 bases lay outside the gene matches. The CDR3 protein is CASSQDRGLAGSYEQYF. CDR3 DNA: TGTGCCAGCAGCCAAGATCGCGGGCTAGCGGGTTCCTACGAGCAGTACTTC.

This rearrangement joins TRBV4-1 to TRBJ2-3, with D hard to call. Trimming took 0 bases from V and 3 from J, leaving 7 bases between them. The CDR3 covers 14 residues. Germline assignment: CDR1 MGHRA and CDR2 YSYEKL. The CDR3 nucleotides read TGCGCCAGCAGCCAAGAACAGACTACAGATACGCAGTATTTT. It specifies CASSQEQTTDTQYF.